The present TCR beta chain was sequenced within a study of shared clonotypes between healthy human individuals. Turning to the study itself: Per-donor plates numbered three CD4 naive, three CD4 memory, two CD8 naive and one CD8 memory.

Authors' processing steps: ImmunoSEQ sequences covered only the junction and lacked quality scores; filtering therefore differed. Using immunoSEQ multiplex PCR, the repertoire was profiled, and TCRdb retains in-frame clones only, with some absent. D and trimming come from the DNA, and the V and J calls and clone size come from that table. The data show millions of clones, 95% seen once. Findings of the study overall: Memory subsets generally showed lower estimated richness than naive subsets.

In regard to this clone: The antigen is undetermined.

The CDR3 is made up of 14 amino acids. The V and J ends lost 0 bases and 8 bases respectively, with 11 bases between them. The germline V gene encodes CDR1 SGHRS and CDR2 YFSETQ. Donors had no recently reported acute infections or vaccinations and were HIV-negative. The rearrangement uses TRBV5-1 and TRBJ1-4, with D perhaps TRBD1 (5 bases). Input material: naive CD4+ T cells sorted from blood. As for subset: CD45RA+ positively selected. This clonotype was sampled from a young man in good health. This CDR3 is CASSLEGDWEKLFF. The CDR3 region has the DNA TGCGCCAGCAGCTTGGAAGGGGATTGGGAAAAACTGTTTTTT. Full variable domain (outside the CDR3, taken from reference TRBV5-1 and TRBJ1-4): KAGVTQTPRYLIKTRGQQVTLSCSPISGHRSVSWYQQTPGQGLQFLFEYFSETQRNKGNFPGRFSGRQFSNSRSEMNVSTLELGDSALYLCASSLEGDWEKLFFGSGTQLSVL.